This is a list of T cell receptor delta chains from one sample in a study of gamma-delta T cells after stem cell transplantation. TCRdb called clones anew from the RT-PCR reads with CATT. This repertoire shows approximately 16,000 delta-chain clones, more than 7.5% found once; its top ten account for 62%. The sample consisted of gamma-delta T cells. The receptors come from a human donor. It is not recorded whose cells these are; they may come from a transplant donor. The CDR3 runs from the conserved cysteine through the conserved F or W. The D gene is left open where the match is weak. Clone size, where shown, is once, few, many, or a class for clones that have expanded.

abundance	v_gene	j_gene	d_gene	CDR3nt	CDR3aa
NA	TRDV1	TRDJ1	TRDD3	TGTGCTATTGGGGGATCAATTCCTCAGCCCTACACGGTAGGTGGGGGATACATCCGCGTACAATCCACCGATAAACTCATCTTT	CAIGGSIPQPYTVGGGYIRVQSTDKLIF
few	TRDV2	TRDJ1	TRDD1	TGTGCCTGTGACACCGGAAATAGTCCTACGTCTCCTGGGCTCACTACGAGCGATAAACTCATCTTT	CACDTGNSPTSPGLTTSDKLIF
few	TRDV2	TRDJ1	NA	TGTGCCTGTGACACCGTAAGCAGCCCGGCACTGGAGAATAAACTCATCTTT	CACDTVSSPALENKLIF
few	TRDV1	TRDJ1	TRDD3	TGTGCTATTGGGGCTACTCCTAGGTGGGGGAGACGAAACTGTTGGTACACCGATAAACTCATCTTT	CAIGATPRWGRRNCWYTDKLIF
many	TRDV2	TRDJ1	TRDD3	TGTGCCTGTGACACTAGGAGTAATGGGGGATCGTACACCGATAAACTCATCTTT	CACDTRSNGGSYTDKLIF
NA	TRDV2	TRDJ1	NA	TGTGCCTGTGACACGGTGGGAGGCCCGTACACCTATAAACTCATCTTT	CACDTVGGPYTYKLIF
NA	TRDV2	TRDJ1	TRDD3	TGTGCCTGTGACCCACTCCTGGGGGATACGCAAGCCCTTTTAACCGATACACTCATCTTT	CACDPLLGDTQALLTDTLIF
many	TRDV1	TRDJ1	NA	TGTGCTCTTGGGGAAGATTCTCTGAAACTACGAGGTACGATTCCTTACACCGATAAACTCATCTTT	CALGEDSLKLRGTIPYTDKLIF
many	TRDV2	TRDJ3	TRDD3	TGTGCCTGTGACAAGGTACTGGGGGATACCACACCGTCTGACTCCTGGGACACCCGACAGATGTTTTTC	CACDKVLGDTTPSDSWDTRQMFF
NA	TRDV1	TRDJ4	TRDD3	TGTGCTCTTGGGGAACTAGAAAGCGCGGGCACCAATCCTGGGGGCAAAAGTTCCAGACCCCTGATCTTT	CALGELESAGTNPGGKSSRPLIF
NA	TRDV2	TRDJ1	TRDD3	TGTGCCTGTGACCGACTGGGGGATACGAGGCACACCTCGGGTCTAGGCGGGCTCATCTTT	CACDRLGDTRHTSGLGGLIF
many	TRDV2	TRDJ1	NA	TGTGCCTGTGATACCAGATCGCGGGGGAGGGATGGATCCACCGATAAACTCATCTTT	CACDTRSRGRDGSTDKLIF
NA	TRDV2	TRDJ1	NA	TGTGCCTGTGAACCGGTTAGCATTACCCGAGAGCTGGACGATAAACTAATCTTT	CACEPVSITRELDDKLIF
medium-sized	TRDV2	TRDJ1	TRDD3	TGTGCCTGTGACACCCTAAAATTCCTGGTGGATACGACCGATAAACTCATCTTT	CACDTLKFLVDTTDKLIF
NA	TRDV2	TRDJ3	NA	TGTGCCTGTGACACCGTCCTGGGAGATACTCTGGGAACCCTACAGATATTTTTC	CACDTVLGDTLGTLQIFF
few	TRDV2	TRDJ1	TRDD3	TGTGCCTGTGACACCGTTGTTGCTGGGGGATACGAAGGTGTCACCGATAAACTCATCTTT	CACDTVVAGGYEGVTDKLIF
many	TRDV1	TRDJ1	NA	TGTGCTCTTGGGGAACCGTACAGGTCCTACGTCGGGGATAGACTGTACACCGATAAACTCATCTTT	CALGEPYRSYVGDRLYTDKLIF
many	TRDV2	TRDJ1	TRDD3	TGTGCCTGTGACAGAGGTGCCTTGCTGGGGGATACTCGAACCGATAAACTCATCTTT	CACDRGALLGDTRTDKLIF
few	TRDV2	TRDJ1	TRDD3	TGTGCCTGTGACACCAGTAGGGGGGATACTGGATCGTACACCGATAAACTCATCTTT	CACDTSRGDTGSYTDKLIF
NA	TRDV2	TRDJ3	TRDD3	TGTGCCTGTGATACCGGGGTGACTGGGGGATCTACTTGCTCCTGGGACACCCGAAAGGTGTTTTTC	CACDTGVTGGSTCSWDTRKVFF
NA	TRDV2	TRDJ1	TRDD3	TGTGCCTGTTTCCTACGGGGGGATACAAGCGATAAACTCATCTTT	CACFLRGDTSDKLIF
few	TRDV3	TRDJ1	TRDD3	TGTGCCTTGGTATCTGGTGCGGATACGGTCTATAAACTCATCTTT	CALVSGADTVYKLIF
few	TRDV2	TRDJ1	TRDD3	TGTGCCTGTGACCCCGAAACGGGGGATACGGCGGCTAAACTCATCTTT	CACDPETGDTAAKLIF
few	TRDV2	TRDJ1	NA	TGTGCCTGTGACACCAGGGAACGGGAGGACCCTTACCTCACCGATAAACTCATCTTT	CACDTREREDPYLTDKLIF
few	TRDV2	TRDJ1	NA	TGTGCCTGTGACGAAGGTACGGGGTCCCCAGGGAGAAAACTCATCTTT	CACDEGTGSPGRKLIF
many	TRDV2	TRDJ1	NA	TGTGCCTGTGACAGAGTCCGGGGGACAACCGATAAACTCATCTTT	CACDRVRGTTDKLIF
NA	TRDV2	TRDJ1	NA	TGTGCCTGTGACACCGGTGAGAGGACTGTGGTTACGTACACCGATAAACTCATCTTT	CACDTGERTVVTYTDKLIF
many	TRDV2	TRDJ1	NA	TGTGCCTGTGACACCGGAAAACACACCAACGCCGATAAACTCATCTTT	CACDTGKHTNADKLIF
many	TRDV1	TRDJ1	TRDD3	TGTGCTCTTGGGGGATCCATTCCTCAGCCCTACCCGGTAGGTGGGGGATACATCCTCGTACAATCCACCGATAAACTCATCTTT	CALGGSIPQPYPVGGGYILVQSTDKLIF
few	TRDV2	TRDJ1	NA	TGTGCCTGTGACACTAGCAGAACGGCCACTGCGACCACGAACACCGATAAACTCATCTTT	CACDTSRTATATTNTDKLIF
NA	TRDV2	TRDJ3	TRDD3	TGTGCCTGTGACACCGGGGGATTCGGCTCCTATTACACCCTACAGATGTTTTTC	CACDTGGFGSYYTLQMFF
NA	TRDV2	TRDJ1	TRDD3	TGTGCCTGTGACACTTGGTGTGGCTACCAGGGGGATAGCACCGATAAACTCATCTTT	CACDTWCGYQGDSTDKLIF
many	TRDV2	TRDJ1	TRDD3	TGTGCCTGTGACACCCTCCAATTCCAGGTGGATACGACCGATAAACTCATCTTT	CACDTLQFQVDTTDKLIF
few	TRDV2	TRDJ2	NA	TGTGCCTGTGACATAGTGGTGGCTCCGCTCTCGTACACCGATCAACTCTTCTTT	CACDIVVAPLSYTDQLFF
many	TRDV2	TRDJ1	TRDD3	TGTGCCTGTGACACCGTTGAGTCCCACCTGCGTACTGGGGGACTCACCGATAAACTCATCTTT	CACDTVESHLRTGGLTDKLIF
NA	TRDV2	TRDJ1	TRDD3	TGTGCCTGTGACCCGTTCCTGGGGGATACGCCTTCCGATGACAACGATACACTCATCTTT	CACDPFLGDTPSDDNDTLIF
NA	TRDV1	TRDJ1	NA	NA	CSAKYFCVPGQRLTLLASHKLIF
once	TRDV2	TRDJ1	NA	TGTGCCTGTGACACTCTTGTGTACCGACTGGTCTATAAACTCATCTTT	CACDTLVYRLVYKLIF
few	TRDV1	TRDJ1	TRDD3	TGTGCTCTTGGGGATAGCTGCAACTGGGGGAGACAGGGGTACACCGATAAACTCATCTTT	CALGDSCNWGRQGYTDKLIF
NA	TRDV2	TRDJ1	TRDD3	TGTGCCTGTGGCACTAAGATTAATGGGGGATCGTACCCCTATAAACTCATCTTT	CACGTKINGGSYPYKLIF
NA	TRDV2	TRDJ1	TRDD3	TGTGCCTGTGACACCGGAGGGGGCCGTCGGATACGAGGAACCGATAAACTCATCTTT	CACDTGGGRRIRGTDKLIF
NA	TRDV2	TRDJ1	TRDD3	TGTGCCTGTGACACCGTGAGGACTGGGGTTTACTCCACTCCCGACCGTACCTATAAACTCATCTTT	CACDTVRTGVYSTPDRTYKLIF
NA	TRDV1	TRDJ1	TRDD3	TGTGCTATTGGGGACAGTACTGTGATGGGGGATACTTGCACCGATAAACTCATCTTT	CAIGDSTVMGDTCTDKLIF
NA	TRDV2	TRDJ3	NA	TGTGCCTGTGACACCGTCGAGGGCTCCATCTCCTTGGACACCCGACAGATGTTTTTC	CACDTVEGSISLDTRQMFF
few	TRDV2	TRDJ1	TRDD3	TGTGCCTGTGACATATTAACCGTCGACGGGGATACGCGATCTTACACCGATAAACTCATCTTT	CACDILTVDGDTRSYTDKLIF
medium-sized	TRDV2	TRDJ1	TRDD3	TGTGCCTGTGACACCGTTGAGAGGACTGGGGGTACGTACACCGATAAACTCATCTTT	CACDTVERTGGTYTDKLIF
medium-sized	TRDV2	TRDJ1	TRDD3	TGTGCCTGTGACACCATAAAATTACGGGGGGATACGACCGATAAACTCATCTTT	CACDTIKLRGDTTDKLIF
few	TRDV2	TRDJ1	NA	TGTGCCTGTGACACCGTTGAGTCCCACCTGCATCCTGGTGGACTCACCGATAAACTCATCTTT	CACDTVESHLHPGGLTDKLIF